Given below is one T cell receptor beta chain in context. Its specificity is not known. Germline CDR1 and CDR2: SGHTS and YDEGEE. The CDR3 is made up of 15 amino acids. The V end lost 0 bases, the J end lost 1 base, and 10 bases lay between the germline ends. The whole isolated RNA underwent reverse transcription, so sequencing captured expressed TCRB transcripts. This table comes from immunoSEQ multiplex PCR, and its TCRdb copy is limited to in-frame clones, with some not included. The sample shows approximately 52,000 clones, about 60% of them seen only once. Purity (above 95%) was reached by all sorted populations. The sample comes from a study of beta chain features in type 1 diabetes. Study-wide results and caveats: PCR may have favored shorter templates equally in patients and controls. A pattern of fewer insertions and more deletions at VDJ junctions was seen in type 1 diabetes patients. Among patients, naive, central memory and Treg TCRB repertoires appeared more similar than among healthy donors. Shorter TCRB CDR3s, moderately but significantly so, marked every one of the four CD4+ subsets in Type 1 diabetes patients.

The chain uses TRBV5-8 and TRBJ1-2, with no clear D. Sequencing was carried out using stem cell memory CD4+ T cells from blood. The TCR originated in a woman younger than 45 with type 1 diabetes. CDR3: CASSLGSGYNYGYTF. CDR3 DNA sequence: TGTGCCAGCAGCTTGGGGTCAGGTTATAACTATGGCTACACCTTC.